Presented here are 3 T cell receptor beta chains from one specimen sequenced in a study of shared clonotypes between healthy human individuals. Some clones are missing from TCRdb's copy, which holds only in-frame ones; the method was immunoSEQ multiplex PCR. The table records some 470,000 clones, 60% to 85% of them present only once. The source material was PBMCs. The receptors come from a middle-aged woman in good health. Some clones in this sample may be carry-over from other donors' samples.

The chain recombines TRBV5-6 with TRBJ1-2, with D uncertain. This CDR3 spans 14 amino acids. Trimming left V 0 bases short and J 3 bases short, with 9 bases between. Per the germline V gene, CDR1 is SGHDT and CDR2 is YYEEEE. The CDR3 region is CASSLGGVHYGYTF. Written as DNA, the CDR3 is TGTGCCAGCAGCTTGGGCGGGGTGCACTATGGCTACACCTTC.

This clone was observed a handful of times. This chain uses TRBV28 with TRBJ2-7; D not resolved. V lost 7 bases to trimming and J lost 3 bases, with 19 bases between them. Germline V gene sequence: CDR1 MDHEN, CDR2 SYDVKM. This CDR3 spans 15 amino acids. CDR3 DNA sequence: TGTGCCAGCAAGGAGAACAAGCGTCTCGACTACGAGCAGTACTTC. Its protein is CASKENKRLDYEQYF. Complete variable domain (other parts from reference TRBV28 and TRBJ2-7): DVKVTQSSRYLVKRTGEKVFLECVQDMDHENMFWYRQDPGLGLRLIYFSYDVKMKEKGDIPEGYSVSREKKERFSLILESASTNQTSMYLCASKENKRLDYEQYFGPGTRLTVT.

The rearrangement uses TRBV5-5 and TRBJ2-7; D is uncertain. Germline values: CDR1 SGHKS, CDR2 YYEKEE (reference sequence). The CDR3 has 14 amino acids. Trimming pared 7 bases from V and 0 bases from J, leaving 14 bases between. The CDR3 reads CASVHDGHSYEQYF. DNA of the CDR3: TGTGCCAGCGTACACGACGGCCACTCCTACGAGCAGTACTTC.